This T cell receptor (beta chain) was identified in a study of CD8+ T cells in alopecia areata. Across the whole study: Treated patients were given 5 to 10 mg oral tofacitinib twice daily. Affected scalp percentage set treated patients' severity scores.

Study-level findings and limits: Scalp clonality, together with expanded CD8+ clones among the top 100, fell significantly with tofacitinib. Between patients, shared TCR sequences were less clear than in mice. This was possibly due in part to HLA diversity in the patient population.

Once RNA had been extracted, it was reverse transcribed into cDNA to act as the sequencing template. Clones were read by immunoSEQ multiplex PCR, and TCRdb kept only the in-frame ones, dropping some. The table records hundreds of thousands of clones, 60% of them present only once. Trimming cost V 6 bases and J 4 bases, with 12 bases left between them. CDR3 length: 12 amino acids. The V gene's germline CDR1 is SQVTM and CDR2 ANQGSEA. Of note for this clone: As yet, its antigen is unknown.

The sample's treatment: oral pan-JAK inhibitor, 5-10 mg twice daily. This TCR derives from a human donor with alopecia areata. V is TRBV29-1 and J is TRBJ2-5; no firm D call. The starting material was CD4+ T cells sorted from blood, obtained around week 54, from a patient treated with tofacitinib. CDR3: CSVLARSETQYF. In nucleotides, the CDR3 is TGCAGCGTGCTCGCTCGGTCAGAGACCCAGTACTTC.